The 10 T cell receptor beta chains below come from one sample, sequenced in a study of blood T cell repertoires in COVID-19. The method was immunoSEQ multiplex PCR; TCRdb's version includes in-frame clones alone and lacks a portion of them. Of around 330,000 clones listed, around nine tenths are singletons. The sample consisted of peripheral blood. These receptors were taken from a woman in her forties or fifties with active or convalescent COVID-19.

The rearrangement uses TRBV6-2 or TRBV6-3 and TRBJ1-2; 10 nucleotides agree with TRBD1. The CDR3 contains 15 residues. V lost 2 bases and J lost 4; bases outside the gene matches: 4. Per germline, CDR1 MNHEY and CDR2 SVGEGT. The CDR3 loop is CASSYATGGAYGYTF. CDR3 nucleotides: TGTGCCAGCAGTTACGCGACAGGGGGCGCCTATGGCTACACCTTC.

The V and J genes are TRBV27 and TRBJ1-2; no clear D. Germline loops: CDR1 MNHEY, CDR2 SMNVEV (reference sequence). V lost 0 bases and J lost 6, with 8 bases in between. CDR3 size: 13 residues. The CDR3, as DNA: TGTGCCAGCAGTTTATCTGGGCGGGATGGCTACACCTTC. This sequence encodes CASSLSGRDGYTF.

This chain uses TRBV27 with TRBJ2-3; D perhaps matches TRBD2 (6 bases). Germline V gene data show CDR1 as MNHEY and CDR2 as SMNVEV (reference sequence). The CDR3 extends over 16 amino acids. Trimming took 5 bases from V and 3 from J, leaving 18 bases between them. The CDR3 spells CASSLKRVGWTDTQYF. For the CDR3, the DNA is TGTGCCAGCAGTCTGAAGCGGGTCGGATGGACAGATACGCAGTATTTT.

The CDR3 reads CASSEFGGGAYEQYF. CDR3 coding DNA: TGTGCCAGCAGTGAGTTTGGCGGGGGGGCCTACGAGCAGTACTTC. This sequence joins TRBV2 and TRBJ2-7; 9 nucleotides match TRBD2. V lost 3 bases to trimming and J lost 2 bases; unmatched junction nucleotides: 5. CDR3 size: 15 residues. Germline V gene sequence: CDR1 SNHLY, CDR2 FYNNEI.

The J gene is TRBJ1-2, the V gene TRBV7-9; 7 positions match TRBD1. From germline, CDR1 is SEHNR and CDR2 FQNEAQ (reference sequence). The CDR3 sequence is 14 residues long. The ends lost 5 bases at V and 5 bases at J; junction bases unmatched: 8. CDR3 loop: CASSQTGVGYGYTF. The CDR3 coding sequence is TGTGCCAGCAGCCAAACAGGGGTTGGTTATGGCTACACCTTC.

V and J are TRBV15 and TRBJ1-4; TRBD1 matches 8 bases. Looked up from germline, CDR1 is LNHNV and CDR2 is YYDKDF (reference sequence). V lost 5 bases and J lost 7; bases outside the gene matches: 6. The CDR3 is 14 amino acids. The chain's CDR3 is CATSADRVGEKLFF. CDR3 DNA: TGTGCCACCAGCGCGGACAGGGTCGGTGAAAAACTGTTTTTT. Full variable domain (missing parts from reference TRBV15 and TRBJ1-4): DAMVIQNPRYQVTQFGKPVTLSCSQTLNHNVMYWYQQKSSQAPKLLFHYYDKDFNNEADTPDNFQSRRPNTSFCFLDIRSPGLGDTAMYLCATSADRVGEKLFFGSGTQLSVL.

J is TRBJ1-4 and V is TRBV4-3; 10 bases map to TRBD1. Germline CDR1 is LGHNA and CDR2 is YSLEER. V lost 0 bases, J lost 8 bases, and 6 bases stayed unmatched. CDR3 length: 16 amino acids. For the CDR3, the DNA is TGCGCCAGCAGCCAAGATCCAGGGACAGGGGAAGAAAAACTGTTTTTT. Translation gives CASSQDPGTGEEKLFF.

This sequence joins TRBV7-9 and TRBJ1-1; 8 positions match TRBD1. The CDR3 sequence is 15 residues long. V was pared by 1 base and J by 6 bases, with 7 bases of the junction left unmatched. Germline lookup yields CDR1 SEHNR and CDR2 FQNEAQ (reference sequence). The CDR3 sequence: CASSLGAQGAAEAFF. DNA of the CDR3: TGTGCCAGCAGCTTAGGGGCTCAGGGGGCCGCTGAAGCTTTCTTT.

The genes are TRBV5-1 and TRBJ2-1; 8 nucleotides line up with TRBD2. CDR1 SGHRS and CDR2 YFSETQ come from the germline V gene. The CDR3 contains 15 residues. The J segment lost 6 bases and the V segment lost 4 bases, leaving 9 bases of the junction unmatched. CDR3 in DNA: TGCGCCAGCAGCGCCCAGGGAGCGGGGGTCAATGAGCAGTTCTTC. Translated, it gives CASSAQGAGVNEQFF.

This chain connects TRBV7-2 to TRBJ1-4; 9 bases are shared with TRBD1. Germline assignment: CDR1 SGHTA and CDR2 FQGNSA. The trim removed 4 bases at V and 13 bases at J, leaving 7 bases unmatched. The CDR3 is 13 residues long. The CDR3 loop reads CASSSLDRGILFF. CDR3 nucleotide sequence: TGTGCCAGCAGCTCCTTAGACAGGGGGATACTGTTTTTT.